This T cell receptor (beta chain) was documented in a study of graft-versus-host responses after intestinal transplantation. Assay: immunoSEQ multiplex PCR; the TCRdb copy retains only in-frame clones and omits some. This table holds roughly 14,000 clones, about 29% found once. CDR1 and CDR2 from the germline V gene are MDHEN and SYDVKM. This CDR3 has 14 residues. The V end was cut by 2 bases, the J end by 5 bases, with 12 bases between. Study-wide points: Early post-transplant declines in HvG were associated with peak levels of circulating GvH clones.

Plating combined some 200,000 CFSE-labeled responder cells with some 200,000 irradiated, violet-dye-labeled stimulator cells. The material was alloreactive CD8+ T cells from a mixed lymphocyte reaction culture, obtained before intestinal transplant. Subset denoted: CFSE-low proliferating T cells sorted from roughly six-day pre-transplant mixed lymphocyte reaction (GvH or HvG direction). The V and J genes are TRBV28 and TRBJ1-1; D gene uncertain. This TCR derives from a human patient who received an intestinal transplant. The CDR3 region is CASSLRVGGTEAFF. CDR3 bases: TGTGCCAGCAGTTTAAGAGTCGGTGGGACTGAAGCTTTCTTT.